This T cell receptor (beta chain) derives from a study of blood T cell repertoires in COVID-19. As for the study in general: Sites in the United States, Italy and Spain provided acute and convalescent COVID-19 samples.

Germline loops: CDR1 SQVTM, CDR2 ANQGSEA. V lost 5 bases and J lost 6; bases outside the gene matches: 10. There are 13 residues in the CDR3. The method was immunoSEQ multiplex PCR; TCRdb's version includes in-frame clones alone and lacks a portion of them. In the table there are under 300,000 clones, 70% to 85% of which are singletons. The rearrangement joins TRBV29-1 to TRBJ2-7; 7 nucleotides match TRBD1. The sample taken for sequencing was PBMCs or T cells enriched from blood (not recorded which). The clonotype comes from a man in his forties or fifties who had recovered from COVID-19. Here the CDR3 reads CSVPGQSGGEQYF. In nucleotides, the CDR3 is TGCAGCGTTCCGGGACAGTCGGGTGGCGAGCAGTACTTC.